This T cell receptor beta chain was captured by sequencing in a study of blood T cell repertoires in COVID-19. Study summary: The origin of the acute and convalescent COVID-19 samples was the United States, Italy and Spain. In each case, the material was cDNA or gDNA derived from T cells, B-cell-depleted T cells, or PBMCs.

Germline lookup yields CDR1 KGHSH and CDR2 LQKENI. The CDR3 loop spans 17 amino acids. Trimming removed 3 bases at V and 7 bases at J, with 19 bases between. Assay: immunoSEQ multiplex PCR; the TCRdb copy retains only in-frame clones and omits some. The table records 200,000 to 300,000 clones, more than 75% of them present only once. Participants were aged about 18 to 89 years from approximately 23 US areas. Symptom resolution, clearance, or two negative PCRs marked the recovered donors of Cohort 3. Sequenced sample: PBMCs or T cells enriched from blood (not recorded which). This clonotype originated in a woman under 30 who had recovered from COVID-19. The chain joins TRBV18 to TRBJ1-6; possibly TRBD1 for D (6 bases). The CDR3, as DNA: TGTGCCAGCTCACCGGGACCCGCGGGGGCGAGAAATTCACCCCTCCACTTT. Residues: CASSPGPAGARNSPLHF.